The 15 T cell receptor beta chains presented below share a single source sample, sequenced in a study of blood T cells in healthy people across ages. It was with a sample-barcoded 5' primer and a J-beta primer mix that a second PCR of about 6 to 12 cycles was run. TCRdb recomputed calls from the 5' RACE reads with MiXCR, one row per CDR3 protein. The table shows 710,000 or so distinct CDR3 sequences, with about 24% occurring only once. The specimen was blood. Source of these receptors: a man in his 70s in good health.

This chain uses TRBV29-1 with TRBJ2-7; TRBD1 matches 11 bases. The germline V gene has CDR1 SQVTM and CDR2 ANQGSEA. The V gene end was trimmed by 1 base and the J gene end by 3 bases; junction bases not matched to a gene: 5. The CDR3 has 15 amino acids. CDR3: CSVEGDRGASYEQYF. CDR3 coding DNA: TGCAGCGTTGAAGGGGACAGGGGGGCTAGCTACGAGCAGTACTTC.

CDR3 loop: CSARLMDRGFYEQYF. The CDR3 DNA reads as TGCAGTGCTAGATTAATGGACAGGGGGTTCTACGAGCAGTACTTC. The chain is built from TRBV20-1 and TRBJ2-7; 10 bases agree with TRBD1. Germline loops: CDR1 DFQATT, CDR2 SNEGSKA (reference sequence). The CDR3 runs to 15 residues. Trimming took 2 bases from V and 3 from J; bases not matched to a gene: 7.

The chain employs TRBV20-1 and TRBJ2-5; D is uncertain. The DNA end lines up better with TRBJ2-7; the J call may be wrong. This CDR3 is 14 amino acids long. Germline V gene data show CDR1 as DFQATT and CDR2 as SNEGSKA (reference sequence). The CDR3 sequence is CSARDQYSFYEQYF. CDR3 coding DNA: TGCAGTGCTAGAGATCAGTACAGCTTTTACGAGCAGTACTTC.

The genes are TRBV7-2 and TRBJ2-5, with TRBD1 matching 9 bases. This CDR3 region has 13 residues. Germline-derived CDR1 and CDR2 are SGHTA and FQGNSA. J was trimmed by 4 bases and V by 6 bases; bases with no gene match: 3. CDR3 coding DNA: TGTGCCAGCAGAAGACAGGGGGTAGAGACCCAGTACTTC. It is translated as CASRRQGVETQYF. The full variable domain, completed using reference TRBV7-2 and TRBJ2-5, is GAGVSQSPSNKVTEKGKDVELRCDPISGHTALYWYRQSLGQGLEFLIYFQGNSAPDKSGLPSDRFSAERTGGSVSTLTIQRTQQEDSAVYLCASRRQGVETQYFGPGTRLLVL.

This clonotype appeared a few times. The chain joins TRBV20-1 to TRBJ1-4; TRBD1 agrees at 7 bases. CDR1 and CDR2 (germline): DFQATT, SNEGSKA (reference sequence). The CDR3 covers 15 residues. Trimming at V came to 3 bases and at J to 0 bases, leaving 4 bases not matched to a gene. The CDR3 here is CSARTGWATNEKLFF. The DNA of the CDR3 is TGCAGTGCTAGGACAGGGTGGGCAACTAATGAAAAACTGTTTTTT.

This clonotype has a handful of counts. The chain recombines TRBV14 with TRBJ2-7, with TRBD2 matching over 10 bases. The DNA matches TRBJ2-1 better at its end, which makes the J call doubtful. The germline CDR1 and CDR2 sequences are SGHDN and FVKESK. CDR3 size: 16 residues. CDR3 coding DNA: TGTGCCAGCAGCCCCTCAGCGGGAGGGCCTTGGAATGAGCAGTTCTTC. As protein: CASSPSAGGPWNEQFF.

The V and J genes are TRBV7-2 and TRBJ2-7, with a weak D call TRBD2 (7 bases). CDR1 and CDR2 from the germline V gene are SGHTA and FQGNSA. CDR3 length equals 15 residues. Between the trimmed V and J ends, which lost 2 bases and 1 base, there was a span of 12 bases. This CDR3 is CASSLNGGLSYEQYF. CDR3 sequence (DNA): TGTGCCAGCAGCTTAAACGGGGGGCTTTCCTACGAGCAGTACTTC.

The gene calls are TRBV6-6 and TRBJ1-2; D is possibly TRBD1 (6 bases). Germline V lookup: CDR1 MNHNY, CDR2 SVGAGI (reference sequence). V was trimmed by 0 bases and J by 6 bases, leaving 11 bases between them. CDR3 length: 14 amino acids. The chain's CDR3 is CASSYSAGADGYTF. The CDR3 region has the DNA TGTGCCAGCAGTTACTCGGCAGGGGCCGATGGCTACACCTTC.

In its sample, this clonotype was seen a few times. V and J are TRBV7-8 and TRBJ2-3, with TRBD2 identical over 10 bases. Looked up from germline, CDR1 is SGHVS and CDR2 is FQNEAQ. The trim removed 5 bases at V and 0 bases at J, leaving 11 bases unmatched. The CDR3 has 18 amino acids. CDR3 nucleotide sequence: TGTGCCAGCAGCATACCGATAGCGGGGGGCCCCAGCACAGATACGCAGTATTTT. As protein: CASSIPIAGGPSTDTQYF.

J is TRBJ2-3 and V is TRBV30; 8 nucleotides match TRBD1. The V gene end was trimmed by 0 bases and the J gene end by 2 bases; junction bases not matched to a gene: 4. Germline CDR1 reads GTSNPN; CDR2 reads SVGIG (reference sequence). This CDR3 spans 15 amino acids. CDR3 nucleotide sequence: TGTGCCTGGAGTGTGGGGGACAGGACCACAGATACGCAGTATTTT. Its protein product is CAWSVGDRTTDTQYF.

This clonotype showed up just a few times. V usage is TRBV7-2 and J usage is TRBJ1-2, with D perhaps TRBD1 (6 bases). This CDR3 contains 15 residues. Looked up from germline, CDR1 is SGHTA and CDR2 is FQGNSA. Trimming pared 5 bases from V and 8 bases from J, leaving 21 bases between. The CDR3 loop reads CASSQLTTGFLGYTF. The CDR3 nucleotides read TGTGCCAGCAGCCAGCTTACTACAGGGTTCCTGGGCTACACCTTC.

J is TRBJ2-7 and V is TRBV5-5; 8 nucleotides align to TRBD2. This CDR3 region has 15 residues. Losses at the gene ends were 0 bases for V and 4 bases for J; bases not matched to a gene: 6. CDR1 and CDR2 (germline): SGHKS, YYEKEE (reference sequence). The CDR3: CASSLGSGNLYEQYV. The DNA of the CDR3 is TGTGCCAGCAGCTTGGGTAGCGGGAACTTGTACGAGCAGTACGTC.

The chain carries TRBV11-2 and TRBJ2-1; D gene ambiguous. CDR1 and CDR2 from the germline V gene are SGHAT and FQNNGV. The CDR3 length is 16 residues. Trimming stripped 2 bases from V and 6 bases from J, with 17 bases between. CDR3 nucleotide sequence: TGTGCCAGCAGCTTACGGGCAGGTGGTTTTTTCAATGAGCAGTTCTTC. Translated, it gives CASSLRAGGFFNEQFF.

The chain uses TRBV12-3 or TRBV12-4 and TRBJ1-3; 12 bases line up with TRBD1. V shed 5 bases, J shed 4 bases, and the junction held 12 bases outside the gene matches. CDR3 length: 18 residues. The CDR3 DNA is TGTGCCAGCAGTGGAACACGCGGGACAGGGGGCCCGGGAAACACCATATATTTT. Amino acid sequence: CASSGTRGTGGPGNTIYF.

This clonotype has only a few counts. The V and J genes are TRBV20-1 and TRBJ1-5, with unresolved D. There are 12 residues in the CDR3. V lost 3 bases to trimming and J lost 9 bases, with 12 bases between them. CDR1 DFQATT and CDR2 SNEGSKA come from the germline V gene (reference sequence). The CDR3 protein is CSARETSRPQHF. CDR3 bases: TGCAGTGCTAGGGAGACGAGTAGGCCCCAGCATTTT.